This T cell receptor beta chain stems from a study of cytomegalovirus exposure and HLA in healthy donors. Study information: An analysis done earlier identified about 120 million unique TCR beta sequences from 150 million to 200 million T cells.

Germline V gene data show CDR1 as LNHDA and CDR2 as SQIVND (reference sequence). Between the trimmed V and J ends, which lost 5 bases and 5 bases, there was a span of 18 bases. The CDR3 is made up of 15 amino acids. Notes on the study in general: V segments that were indistinguishable, TRBV6-2 and TRBV6-3 among them, were omitted from analysis. Later analysis showed most CMV-associated TCR beta chains appearing HLA-restricted.

With 60 Vbeta and 13 Jbeta primers, the PCR was carried out. Only in-frame clones appear in the TCRdb table, and some are missing; sequencing was by immunoSEQ multiplex PCR. This sample contains about 55,000 clones. As to this clone: Its specificity is not known.

Each of the donors was a healthy bone marrow donor. The sequence derives from a woman aged 55 to 70 in good health and CMV-seropositive. This rearrangement joins TRBV19 to TRBJ2-5; D might be TRBD1 (6 bases). Source material: PBMCs. The CDR3 region has the DNA TGTGCCAGTAGTGACACCGGGACACCACGGGAGACCCAGTACTTC. Translation: CASSDTGTPRETQYF.